Following are 28 T cell receptor beta chains from one sample sequenced in a study of T-cell reconstitution after alpha-beta-depleted transplantation in children. Construction of the TCRbeta library involved unique molecular identifiers. TCRdb re-called the PCR reads with MiXCR, one entry per CDR3 protein. The data contain around 45,000 distinct CDR3 sequences, around half of them singletons. The specimen was peripheral blood, collected before TCRalphabeta/CD19-depleted stem cell transplant. The receptors come from a boy under three years old with SCID, due to receive a stem cell transplant.

The J gene is TRBJ2-7, the V gene TRBV7-2, with 9 bases aligning to TRBD2. Germline V gives CDR1 SGHTA, CDR2 FQGNSA. The CDR3 sequence is 14 residues long. J was trimmed by 6 bases and V by 6 bases; bases with no gene match: 9. CDR3 bases: TGTGCCAGCAGGCCGGGGGCGGGGGGGCGCGAGCAGTACTTC. It is translated as CASRPGAGGREQYF.

This clonotype turned up a few times. The chain employs TRBV20-1 and TRBJ2-7, with D perhaps being TRBD1 or TRBD2 (5 bases each). Trimming took off 3 bases at V and 3 bases at J, with 6 bases between the two ends. The V gene's germline CDR1 is DFQATT and CDR2 SNEGSKA (reference sequence). This CDR3 is 11 amino acids long. The DNA for the CDR3 is TGCAGTGCTAGGGGGGACTACGAGCAGTACTTC. It is translated as CSARGDYEQYF.

This clonotype was seen many times. V usage is TRBV5-1 and J usage is TRBJ2-1; 13 bases fit TRBD2. The CDR3 has 19 amino acids. Trimming removed 1 base from V and 2 bases from J; junction bases left unmatched: 9. Germline lookup yields CDR1 SGHRS and CDR2 YFSETQ. The CDR3: CASSLYGTSGGATYNEQFF. In DNA, the CDR3 is TGCGCCAGCAGCTTGTACGGTACTAGCGGGGGGGCTACCTACAATGAGCAGTTCTTC. The full variable domain, rest sourced from reference TRBV5-1 and TRBJ2-1, is KAGVTQTPRYLIKTRGQQVTLSCSPISGHRSVSWYQQTPGQGLQFLFEYFSETQRNKGNFPGRFSGRQFSNSRSEMNVSTLELGDSALYLCASSLYGTSGGATYNEQFFGPGTRLTVL.

The chain has TRBV6-1 and TRBJ1-5; D ambiguous. The CDR3 contains 13 residues. Per germline, CDR1 MNHNS and CDR2 SASEGT. Trimming pared 8 bases from V and 11 bases from J, leaving 19 bases between. The CDR3 coding sequence is TGTGCCAGCGGTCGAAGATCCCGCTCGGCCCAGCATTTT. This sequence encodes CASGRRSRSAQHF.

The rearrangement joins TRBV18 to TRBJ2-1, with a tentative D call TRBD1 (5 bases). This CDR3 has 14 amino acids. The V gene lost 2 bases and the J gene lost 10 bases, with 15 bases spanning the gap. Germline V gives CDR1 KGHSH, CDR2 LQKENI. The CDR3 DNA is TGTGCCAGCTCACCAAGACAGAGCCCAGCGGAGCAGTTCTTC. It codes for CASSPRQSPAEQFF.

This chain joins TRBV4-2 and TRBJ1-1; D uncertain. The CDR3 runs to 12 residues. The germline V gene has CDR1 LGHNA and CDR2 YNFKEQ. The ends were cut back, 5 bases at V and 4 bases at J, with 8 bases in the middle. The CDR3, as DNA: TGTGCCAGCAGCACCACGTCCACTGAAGCTTTCTTT. Encoded protein: CASSTTSTEAFF.

The chain uses TRBV6-1 and TRBJ1-2; 9 positions agree with TRBD1. The trim removed 6 bases at V and 4 bases at J, leaving 9 bases unmatched. Germline CDR1 reads MNHNS; CDR2 reads SASEGT. The CDR3 runs 15 residues. The CDR3 DNA sequence: TGTGCCAGCAGAGTTACCCGGGGACAGGGCTATGGCTACACCTTC. Residues: CASRVTRGQGYGYTF.

The chain has TRBV7-8 and TRBJ2-1; 14 bases match TRBD2. J lost 7 bases, V lost 5 bases, and 4 bases had no gene match. The V gene's germline CDR1 is SGHVS and CDR2 FQNEAQ. This CDR3 comprises 15 residues. CDR3 DNA: TGTGCCAGCAGCCCGAGGACTAGCGGGGGGAATGAGCAGTTCTTC. Amino acid sequence: CASSPRTSGGNEQFF.

This clonotype was detected ten times or more. The V and J genes are TRBV5-1 and TRBJ2-3; D unresolved. This CDR3 has 14 residues. V was cut by 8 bases and J by 0 bases, with 13 bases left in between. From germline, CDR1 is SGHRS and CDR2 YFSETQ. The CDR3 nucleotides read TGCGCCAGTCGCGGAGCTTCTAGCACAGATACGCAGTATTTT. This gives the protein CASRGASSTDTQYF.

The rearrangement links TRBV5-1 to TRBJ2-5, with 11 bases aligning to TRBD2. The trim removed 7 bases at V and 0 bases at J, leaving 5 bases unmatched. CDR3 size: 15 residues. Germline V gene sequence: CDR1 SGHRS, CDR2 YFSETQ. CDR3 nucleotide sequence: TGCGCCAGCCGAACTAGCGGGGGCTACCAAGAGACCCAGTACTTC. It is translated as CASRTSGGYQETQYF. Together with reference TRBV5-1 and TRBJ2-5, the CDR3 gives the full variable domain: KAGVTQTPRYLIKTRGQQVTLSCSPISGHRSVSWYQQTPGQGLQFLFEYFSETQRNKGNFPGRFSGRQFSNSRSEMNVSTLELGDSALYLCASRTSGGYQETQYFGPGTRLLVL.

The chain joins TRBV20-1 to TRBJ1-3; D unclear. With 1 base removed from V and 2 bases from J, the gap between germline ends came to 12 bases. The CDR3 is 15 amino acids. Germline values: CDR1 DFQATT, CDR2 SNEGSKA (reference sequence). For the CDR3, the DNA is TGCAGTGCTAGAGCCTCCTTCACCCCTGGAAACACCATATATTTT. Translating it yields CSARASFTPGNTIYF.

V gene TRBV28 combines with J gene TRBJ2-3, with a possible D match to TRBD1 (6 bases). In germline, CDR1 is MDHEN, CDR2 SYDVKM. V dropped 8 bases and J dropped 0 bases, with 18 bases sitting between them. CDR3 length: 16 amino acids. The CDR3 DNA reads as TGTGCCAGCCGCCGGGTTGGGGGCGCGAGCACAGATACGCAGTATTTT. It yields the protein CASRRVGGASTDTQYF.

Only one count was recorded for this clonotype. The chain uses TRBV6-4 and TRBJ2-5; D is perhaps TRBD1 (6 bases). The V end was cut by 9 bases, the J end by 4 bases, with 21 bases between. CDR1 is MRHNA and CDR2 is SNTAGT in the germline V gene. CDR3 length equals 15 residues. CDR3 coding DNA: TGTGCCAGTGCTGAGACAGGAATAGTGAGAGAGACCCAGTACTTC. This encodes CASAETGIVRETQYF.

The chain recombines TRBV9 with TRBJ2-1; D is possibly TRBD2 (6 bases). Germline V CDR1 and CDR2: SGDLS, YYNGEE. The CDR3 has 17 amino acids. V lost 1 base to trimming and J lost 8 bases, with 22 bases between them. In DNA form, the CDR3 reads TGTGCCAGCAGCGTAAATCCGGGACTCCCATTAACCCATGAGCAGTTCTTC. It translates to CASSVNPGLPLTHEQFF.

The table lists this clonotype with a few counts. The V and J genes are TRBV20-1 and TRBJ2-5, with 7 positions matching TRBD2. With 5 bases clipped from V and 5 bases from J, the junction kept 17 bases outside the gene matches. The CDR3 is 16 amino acids. Germline V gives CDR1 DFQATT, CDR2 SNEGSKA (reference sequence). CDR3 sequence: CSASQAGTLQRETQYF. DNA for the CDR3: TGCAGTGCTTCTCAAGCGGGGACCTTGCAGCGGGAGACCCAGTACTTC.

This clonotype has more than one count but fewer than ten. The gene calls are TRBV28 and TRBJ2-5; TRBD1 matches at 7 bases. The CDR3 loop spans 14 amino acids. The germline V gene has CDR1 MDHEN and CDR2 SYDVKM. The J segment lost 5 bases and the V segment lost 6 bases, leaving 9 bases of the junction unmatched. Written as DNA, the CDR3 is TGTGCCAGCAGGGGGACAGCGGAGGTGGAGACCCAGTACTTC. Translating gives CASRGTAEVETQYF.

This clonotype came up a few times. DNA of the CDR3: TGCGCCAGCAGAGTGTCCGGGACTGAAGCTTTCTTT. It encodes CASRVSGTEAFF. J is TRBJ1-1 and V is TRBV5-1, with no clear D. This CDR3 spans 12 amino acids. In germline, CDR1 is SGHRS, CDR2 YFSETQ. The V end lost 5 bases, the J end lost 5 bases, and 10 bases lay between the germline ends.

V gene TRBV7-9 combines with J gene TRBJ1-2; D is undetermined. Per germline, CDR1 SEHNR and CDR2 FQNEAQ (reference sequence). CDR3 length: 13 residues. V was pared by 5 bases and J by 3 bases, with 10 bases between. CDR3 sequence: CASSLLGDYGYTF. The CDR3 DNA is TGTGCCAGCAGCCTCCTCGGGGACTATGGCTACACCTTC.

This clonotype has a handful of counts. The chain combines TRBV4-3 with TRBJ2-7; 9 bases map to TRBD1. The CDR3 is made up of 14 amino acids. Germline loops: CDR1 LGHNA, CDR2 YSLEER. Trimming cost V 4 bases and J 4 bases; bases outside gene matches: 5. CDR3 residues: CASSRTGTGYEQYF. CDR3 bases: TGCGCCAGCAGCCGGACCGGGACAGGGTACGAGCAGTACTTC.

The chain has TRBV21-1 and TRBJ1-4; TRBD1 reflects the table's D call only, with no check against the DNA. TRBV21-1 is labeled a pseudogene. CDR3 size: 16 residues. The DNA of the CDR3 is TGTGCCAGCAGCAAAGGCCTCCGACGGGGCAATGAAAAACTGTTTTTT. Amino acid sequence: CASSKGLRRGNEKLFF.

This clonotype was found once. This chain uses TRBV27 with TRBJ2-7; D not certain. CDR3 length: 13 residues. The germline CDR1 and CDR2 sequences are MNHEY and SMNVEV (reference sequence). Trimming stripped 4 bases from V and 0 bases from J, with 7 bases between. CDR3 sequence (DNA): TGTGCCAGCAGTTATAGGAGCTCCTACGAGCAGTACTTC. Protein product: CASSYRSSYEQYF.

This chain connects TRBV7-8 to TRBJ2-3; the match to TRBD2 covers 7 bases. The germline V gene has CDR1 SGHVS and CDR2 FQNEAQ. V was clipped by 5 bases and J by 2 bases; unmatched bases: 16. The CDR3 extends over 18 amino acids. CDR3 amino acids: CASSPFFRRGGSTDTQYF. In DNA form, the CDR3 reads TGTGCCAGCAGCCCCTTTTTTAGGAGGGGAGGGTCCACAGATACGCAGTATTTT.

The chain joins TRBV5-1 to TRBJ2-5, with 10 bases lining up with TRBD2. The CDR3 length is 16 residues. Losses at the gene ends were 0 bases for V and 0 bases for J; bases not matched to a gene: 2. CDR1 SGHRS and CDR2 YFSETQ come from the germline V gene. The CDR3 region has the DNA TGCGCCAGCAGCTTGGCACTAGCGGGGAACCAAGAGACCCAGTACTTC. It is translated as CASSLALAGNQETQYF.

The J gene is TRBJ2-2, the V gene TRBV29-1, with D unclear. Germline V lookup: CDR1 SQVTM, CDR2 ANQGSEA. Trimming stripped 0 bases from V and 3 bases from J, with 5 bases between. The CDR3 covers 13 residues. The CDR3 bases are TGCAGCGTTGAAGAGCCGTACACCGGGGAGCTGTTTTTT. This encodes CSVEEPYTGELFF.

The chain is built from TRBV6-2 or TRBV6-3 and TRBJ2-7, with D possibly matching TRBD1 (6 bases). V was shortened by 5 bases and J by 3 bases, with 11 bases between the two germline ends. CDR1 is MNHEY, CDR2 SVGEGT, per germline. The CDR3 loop spans 13 amino acids. The CDR3 reads CASSVRTVYEQYF. CDR3 nucleotide sequence: TGTGCCAGCAGTGTTAGGACAGTCTACGAGCAGTACTTC.

The CDR3 region is CAISPDSWAGQYF. As DNA, the CDR3 is TGTGCCATCAGCCCAGACTCTTGGGCCGGGCAGTACTTC. V is TRBV10-3 and J is TRBJ2-7; D ambiguous. The V and J ends lost 6 bases and 9 bases respectively, with 18 bases between them. This CDR3 spans 13 amino acids. CDR1 and CDR2 (germline): ENHRY, SYGVKD.

This clonotype was seen a handful of times. The chain couples TRBV10-3 to TRBJ2-3; 9 nucleotides agree with TRBD2. Germline V gene lookup returns CDR1 ENHRY and CDR2 SYGVKD. Trimming removed 5 bases from V and 4 bases from J; junction bases left unmatched: 13. The CDR3 runs 17 residues. CDR3 amino acids: CAISPGRRGGAPDTQYF. The CDR3 nucleotides are TGTGCCATCAGTCCCGGCCGCCGCGGGGGGGCCCCAGATACGCAGTATTTT.

Only a few counts were recorded for this clonotype. The CDR3, as DNA: TGTGCCAGCAGCTTAAGCCGCGGGATTTGGGCCTACGAGCAGTACTTC. Protein sequence: CASSLSRGIWAYEQYF. J is TRBJ2-7 and V is TRBV7-9; D might be TRBD2 (6 bases). The CDR3 sequence is 16 residues long. V dropped 2 bases and J dropped 2 bases, with 16 bases sitting between them. Germline CDR1 SEHNR, CDR2 FQNEAQ (reference sequence).